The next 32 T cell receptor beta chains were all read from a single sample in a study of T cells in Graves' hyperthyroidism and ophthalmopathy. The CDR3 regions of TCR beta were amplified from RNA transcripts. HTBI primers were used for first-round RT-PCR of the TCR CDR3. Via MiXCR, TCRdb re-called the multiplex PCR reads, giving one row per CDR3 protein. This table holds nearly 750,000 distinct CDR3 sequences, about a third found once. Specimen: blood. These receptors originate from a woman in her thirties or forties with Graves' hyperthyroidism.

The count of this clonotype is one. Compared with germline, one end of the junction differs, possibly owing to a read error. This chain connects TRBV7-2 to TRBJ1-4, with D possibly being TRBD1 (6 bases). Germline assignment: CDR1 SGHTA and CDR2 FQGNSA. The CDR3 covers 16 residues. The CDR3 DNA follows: TGCGCCAGCAGCCGATCAGGGGCCCCAACTAATGAAAAACTGTTTTTT. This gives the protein CASSRSGAPTNEKLFF. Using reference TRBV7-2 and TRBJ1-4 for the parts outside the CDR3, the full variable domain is GAGVSQSPSNKVTEKGKDVELRCDPISGHTALYWYRQSLGQGLEFLIYFQGNSAPDKSGLPSDRFSAERTGGSVSTLTIQRTQQEDSAVYLCASSRSGAPTNEKLFFGSGTQLSVL.

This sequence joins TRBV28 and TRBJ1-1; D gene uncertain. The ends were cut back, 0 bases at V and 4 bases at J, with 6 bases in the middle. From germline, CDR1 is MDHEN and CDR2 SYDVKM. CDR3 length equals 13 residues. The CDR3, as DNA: TGTGCCAGCAGTTTATGGGCCAGCACTGAAGCTTTCTTT. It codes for CASSLWASTEAFF.

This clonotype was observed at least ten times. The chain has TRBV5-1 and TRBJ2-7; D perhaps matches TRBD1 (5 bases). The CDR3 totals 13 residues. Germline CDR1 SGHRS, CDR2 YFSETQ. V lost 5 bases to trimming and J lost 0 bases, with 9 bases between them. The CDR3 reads CASSRQPSYEQYF. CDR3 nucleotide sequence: TGCGCCAGCAGTCGACAGCCCTCCTACGAGCAGTACTTC.

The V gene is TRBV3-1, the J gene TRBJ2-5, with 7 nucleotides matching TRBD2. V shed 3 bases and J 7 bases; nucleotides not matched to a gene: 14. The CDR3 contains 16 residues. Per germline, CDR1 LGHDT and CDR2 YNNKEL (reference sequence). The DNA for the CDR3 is TGTGCCAGCAGCCAGGGCCGACTAGCCAGCCTCGGGACCCAGTACTTC. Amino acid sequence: CASSQGRLASLGTQYF.

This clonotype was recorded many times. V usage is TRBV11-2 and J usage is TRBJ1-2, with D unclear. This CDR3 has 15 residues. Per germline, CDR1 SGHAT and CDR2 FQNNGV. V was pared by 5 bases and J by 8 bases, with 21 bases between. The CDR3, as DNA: TGTGCCAGCAGCCCCCACGGCGGGCCCGCTAAGGGCTACACCTTC. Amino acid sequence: CASSPHGGPAKGYTF.

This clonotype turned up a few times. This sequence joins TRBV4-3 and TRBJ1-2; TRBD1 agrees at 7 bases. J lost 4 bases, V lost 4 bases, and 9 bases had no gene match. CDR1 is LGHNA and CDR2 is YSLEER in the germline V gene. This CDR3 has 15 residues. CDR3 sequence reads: CASSPTDRDLYGYTF. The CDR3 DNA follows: TGCGCCAGCAGCCCGACCGACAGGGACCTCTATGGCTACACCTTC.

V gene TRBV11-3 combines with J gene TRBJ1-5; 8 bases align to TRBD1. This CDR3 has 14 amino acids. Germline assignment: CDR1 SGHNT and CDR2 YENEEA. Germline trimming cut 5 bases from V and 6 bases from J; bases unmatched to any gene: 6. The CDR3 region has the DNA TGTGCCAGCAGCCAGGACAGGGTTTCTCAGCCCCAGCATTTT. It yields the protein CASSQDRVSQPQHF.

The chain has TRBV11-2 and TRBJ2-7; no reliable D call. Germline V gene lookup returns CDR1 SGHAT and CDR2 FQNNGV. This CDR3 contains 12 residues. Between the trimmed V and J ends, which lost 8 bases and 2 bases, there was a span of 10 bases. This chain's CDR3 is CASSIQPYEQYF. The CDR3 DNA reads TGTGCCAGCTCAATACAGCCCTACGAGCAGTACTTC.

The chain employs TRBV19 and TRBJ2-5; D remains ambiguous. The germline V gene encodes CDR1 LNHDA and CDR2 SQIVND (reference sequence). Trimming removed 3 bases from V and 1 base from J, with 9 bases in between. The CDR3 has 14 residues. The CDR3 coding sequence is TGTGCCAGTAGTATGGGCAGGCCCCAAGAGACCCAGTACTTC. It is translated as CASSMGRPQETQYF.

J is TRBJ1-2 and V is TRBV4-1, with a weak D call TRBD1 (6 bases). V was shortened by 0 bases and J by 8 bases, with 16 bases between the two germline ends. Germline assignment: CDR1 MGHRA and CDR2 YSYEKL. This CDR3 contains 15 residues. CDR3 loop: CASSQEKGGASGYTF. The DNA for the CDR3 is TGCGCCAGCAGCCAAGAAAAAGGGGGGGCTTCCGGCTACACCTTC.

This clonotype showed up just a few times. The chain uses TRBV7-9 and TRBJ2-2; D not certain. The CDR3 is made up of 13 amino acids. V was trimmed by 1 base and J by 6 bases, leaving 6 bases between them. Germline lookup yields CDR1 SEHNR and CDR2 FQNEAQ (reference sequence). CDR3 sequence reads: CASSLDFAGELFF. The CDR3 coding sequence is TGTGCCAGCAGCTTAGACTTCGCCGGGGAGCTGTTTTTT. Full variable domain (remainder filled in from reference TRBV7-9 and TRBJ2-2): DTGVSQNPRHKITKRGQNVTFRCDPISEHNRLYWYRQTLGQGPEFLTYFQNEAQLEKSRLLSDRFSAERPKGSFSTLEIQRTEQGDSAMYLCASSLDFAGELFFGEGSRLTVL.

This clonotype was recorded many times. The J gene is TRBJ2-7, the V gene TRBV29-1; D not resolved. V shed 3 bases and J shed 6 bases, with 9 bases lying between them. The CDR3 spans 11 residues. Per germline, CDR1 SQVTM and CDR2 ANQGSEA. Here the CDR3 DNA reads TGCAGCGTTGATGAAGGGCTCGAGCAGTACTTC. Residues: CSVDEGLEQYF.

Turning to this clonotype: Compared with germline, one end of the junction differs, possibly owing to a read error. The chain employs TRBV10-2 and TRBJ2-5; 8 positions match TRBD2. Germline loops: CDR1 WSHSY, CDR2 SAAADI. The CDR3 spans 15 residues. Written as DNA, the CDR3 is TGCACCAGCAGCCCTTACCGGGAGGGGGAAGAGACCCAGTACTTC. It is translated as CTSSPYREGEETQYF.

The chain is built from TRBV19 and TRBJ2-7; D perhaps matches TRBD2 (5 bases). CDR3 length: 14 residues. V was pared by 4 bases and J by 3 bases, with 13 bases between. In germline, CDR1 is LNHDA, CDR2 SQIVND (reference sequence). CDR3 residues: CASSSGPGLYEQYF. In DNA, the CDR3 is TGTGCCAGTAGTAGCGGACCTGGACTCTACGAGCAGTACTTC.

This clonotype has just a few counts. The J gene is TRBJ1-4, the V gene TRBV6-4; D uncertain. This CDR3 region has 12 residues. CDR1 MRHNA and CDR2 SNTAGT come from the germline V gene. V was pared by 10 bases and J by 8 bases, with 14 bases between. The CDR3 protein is CAIRRPGEKLFF. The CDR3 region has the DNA TGTGCCATCAGAAGACCGGGAGAAAAACTGTTTTTT.

The CDR3 nucleotides read TGTGCCAGCAGTACCAGACTAGCGGGATACGAGCAGTACTTC. Its translation: CASSTRLAGYEQYF. J is TRBJ2-7 and V is TRBV7-9, with TRBD2 identical over 11 bases. Germline lookup yields CDR1 SEHNR and CDR2 FQNEAQ (reference sequence). The V and J ends lost 6 bases and 4 bases, in that order; junction bases with no gene match: 5. This CDR3 has 14 amino acids.

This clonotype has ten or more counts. CDR3 coding DNA: TGTGCCAAACACAATTATAGCAATCAGCCCCAGCATTTT. This codes for CAKHNYSNQPQHF. The V and J genes are TRBV10-3 and TRBJ1-5, with D unclear. The CDR3 has 13 amino acids. Germline loops: CDR1 ENHRY, CDR2 SYGVKD. Trimming left V 10 bases short and J 0 bases short, with 10 bases between.

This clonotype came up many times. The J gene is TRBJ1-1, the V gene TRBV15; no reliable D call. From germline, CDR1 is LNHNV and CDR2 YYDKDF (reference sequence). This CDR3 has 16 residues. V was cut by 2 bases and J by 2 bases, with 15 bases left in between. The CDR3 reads CATSRPPGYSNTEAFF. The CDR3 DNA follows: TGTGCCACCAGCAGACCCCCGGGGTACTCCAACACTGAAGCTTTCTTT. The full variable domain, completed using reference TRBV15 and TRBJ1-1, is DAMVIQNPRYQVTQFGKPVTLSCSQTLNHNVMYWYQQKSSQAPKLLFHYYDKDFNNEADTPDNFQSRRPNTSFCFLDIRSPGLGDTAMYLCATSRPPGYSNTEAFFGQGTRLTVV.

The DNA for the CDR3 is TGTGCCAGCAGCTTAGGTGACAGGGATTTGACTGAAGCTTTCTTT. Residues: CASSLGDRDLTEAFF. The V call is TRBV7-2, the J call TRBJ1-1; 7 bases match TRBD1. The germline V gene has CDR1 SGHTA and CDR2 FQGNSA. The CDR3 length is 15 residues. Unmatched junction bases numbered 7, after V lost 1 base and J lost 5 bases.

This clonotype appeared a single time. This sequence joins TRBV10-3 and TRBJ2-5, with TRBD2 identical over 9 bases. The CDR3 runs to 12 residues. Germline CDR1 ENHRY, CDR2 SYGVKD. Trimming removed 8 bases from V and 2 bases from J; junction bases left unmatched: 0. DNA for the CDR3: TGTGCCATCGCGGGAGGGCAAGAGACCCAGTACTTC. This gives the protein CAIAGGQETQYF.

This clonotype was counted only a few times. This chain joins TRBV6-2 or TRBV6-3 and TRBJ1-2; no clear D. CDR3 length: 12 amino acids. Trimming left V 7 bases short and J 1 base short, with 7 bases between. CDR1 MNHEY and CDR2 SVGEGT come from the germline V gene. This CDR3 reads CASMGNNYGYTF. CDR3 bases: TGTGCCAGCATGGGGAATAACTATGGCTACACCTTC.

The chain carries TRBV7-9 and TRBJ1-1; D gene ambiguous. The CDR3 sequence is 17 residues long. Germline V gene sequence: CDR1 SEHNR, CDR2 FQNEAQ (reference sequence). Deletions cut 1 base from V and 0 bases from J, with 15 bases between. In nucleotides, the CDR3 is TGTGCCAGCAGCTTAGACGGCTTATCTAAAGTGAACACTGAAGCTTTCTTT. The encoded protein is CASSLDGLSKVNTEAFF.

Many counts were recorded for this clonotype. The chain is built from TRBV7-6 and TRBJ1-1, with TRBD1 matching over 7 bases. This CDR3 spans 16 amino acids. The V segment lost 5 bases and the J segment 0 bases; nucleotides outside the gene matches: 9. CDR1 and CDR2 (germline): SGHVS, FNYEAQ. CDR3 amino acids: CASSISLGGLNTEAFF. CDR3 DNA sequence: TGTGCCAGCAGCATCTCCTTAGGGGGCCTGAACACTGAAGCTTTCTTT.

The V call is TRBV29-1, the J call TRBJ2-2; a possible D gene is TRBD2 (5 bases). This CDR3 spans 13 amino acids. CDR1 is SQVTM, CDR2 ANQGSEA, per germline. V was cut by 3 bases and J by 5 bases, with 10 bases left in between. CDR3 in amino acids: CSVDGVGTGELFF. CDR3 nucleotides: TGCAGCGTTGACGGGGTAGGGACCGGGGAGCTGTTTTTT.

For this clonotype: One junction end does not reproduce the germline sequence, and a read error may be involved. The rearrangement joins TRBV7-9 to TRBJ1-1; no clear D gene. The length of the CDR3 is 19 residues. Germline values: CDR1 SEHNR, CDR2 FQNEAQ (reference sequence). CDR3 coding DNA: TGTGCCAGCAGCTTAGCGCAGTTTTACAATGACGGAAGGAACGCTGAAGCTTTCTTT. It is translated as CASSLAQFYNDGRNAEAFF.

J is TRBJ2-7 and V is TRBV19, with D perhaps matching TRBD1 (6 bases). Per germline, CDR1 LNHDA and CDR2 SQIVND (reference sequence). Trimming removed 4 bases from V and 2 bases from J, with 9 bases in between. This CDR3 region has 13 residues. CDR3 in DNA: TGTGCCAGTAGTAAGGGGGAGACCTACGAGCAGTACTTC. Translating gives CASSKGETYEQYF.

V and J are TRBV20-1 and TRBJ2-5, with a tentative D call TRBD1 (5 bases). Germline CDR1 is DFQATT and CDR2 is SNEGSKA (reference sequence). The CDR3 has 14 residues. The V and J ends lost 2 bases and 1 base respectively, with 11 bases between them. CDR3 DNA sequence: TGCAGTGCTAGAATGGGGCAGGGCCAAGAGACCCAGTACTTC. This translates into CSARMGQGQETQYF.

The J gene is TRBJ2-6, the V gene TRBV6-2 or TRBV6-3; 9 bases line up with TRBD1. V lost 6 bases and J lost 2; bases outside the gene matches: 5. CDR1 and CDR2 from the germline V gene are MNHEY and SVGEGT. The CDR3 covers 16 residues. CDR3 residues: CASRQGAHPGANVLTF. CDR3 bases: TGTGCCAGCAGACAGGGGGCGCATCCTGGGGCCAACGTCCTGACTTTC.

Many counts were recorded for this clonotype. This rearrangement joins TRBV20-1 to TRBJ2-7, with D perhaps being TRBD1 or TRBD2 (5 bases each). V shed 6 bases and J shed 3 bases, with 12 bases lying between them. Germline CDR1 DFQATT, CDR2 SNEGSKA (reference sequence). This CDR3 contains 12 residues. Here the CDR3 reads CSASGTYYEQYF. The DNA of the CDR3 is TGCAGTGCCTCTGGGACGTACTACGAGCAGTACTTC.

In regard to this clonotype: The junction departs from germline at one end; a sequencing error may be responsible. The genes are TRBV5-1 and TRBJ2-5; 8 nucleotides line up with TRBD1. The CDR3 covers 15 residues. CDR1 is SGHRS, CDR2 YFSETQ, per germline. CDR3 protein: CAGSLAQGAPETQYF. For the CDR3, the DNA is TGCGCCGGCAGCTTGGCTCAGGGGGCCCCAGAGACCCAGTACTTC.

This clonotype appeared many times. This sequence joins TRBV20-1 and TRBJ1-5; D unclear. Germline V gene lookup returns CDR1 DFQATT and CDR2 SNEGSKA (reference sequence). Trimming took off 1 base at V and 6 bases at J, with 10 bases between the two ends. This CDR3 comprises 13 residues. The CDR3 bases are TGCAGTGCTAGAGCGACATTTTTTCAGCCCCAGCATTTT. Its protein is CSARATFFQPQHF.

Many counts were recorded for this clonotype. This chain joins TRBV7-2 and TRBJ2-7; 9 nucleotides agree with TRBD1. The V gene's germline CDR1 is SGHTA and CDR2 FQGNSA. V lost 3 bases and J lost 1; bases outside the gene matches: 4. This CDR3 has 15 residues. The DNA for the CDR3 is TGTGCCAGCAGCTTGGGGACAGGGACATCCTACGAGCAGTACTTC. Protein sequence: CASSLGTGTSYEQYF. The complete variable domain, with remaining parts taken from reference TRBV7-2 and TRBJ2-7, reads GAGVSQSPSNKVTEKGKDVELRCDPISGHTALYWYRQSLGQGLEFLIYFQGNSAPDKSGLPSDRFSAERTGGSVSTLTIQRTQQEDSAVYLCASSLGTGTSYEQYFGPGTRLTVT.